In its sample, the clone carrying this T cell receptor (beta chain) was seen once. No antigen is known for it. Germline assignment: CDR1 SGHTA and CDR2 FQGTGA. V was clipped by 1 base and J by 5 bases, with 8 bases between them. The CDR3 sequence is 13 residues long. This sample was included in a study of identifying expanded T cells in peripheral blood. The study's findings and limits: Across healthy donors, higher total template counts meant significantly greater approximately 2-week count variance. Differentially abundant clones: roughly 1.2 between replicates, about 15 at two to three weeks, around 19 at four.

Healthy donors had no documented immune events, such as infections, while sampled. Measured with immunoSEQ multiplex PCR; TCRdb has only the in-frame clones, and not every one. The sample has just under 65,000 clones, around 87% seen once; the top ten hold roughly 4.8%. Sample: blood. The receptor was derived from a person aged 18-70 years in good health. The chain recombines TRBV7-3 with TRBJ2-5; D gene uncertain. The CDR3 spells CASSLNPGETQYF. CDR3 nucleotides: TGTGCCAGCAGCTTAAATCCCGGGGAGACCCAGTACTTC. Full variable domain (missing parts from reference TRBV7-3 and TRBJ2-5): GAGVSQTPSNKVTEKGKYVELRCDPISGHTALYWYRQSLGQGPEFLIYFQGTGAADDSGLPNDRFFAVRPEGSVSTLKIQRTERGDSAVYLCASSLNPGETQYFGPGTRLLVL.